Detailed here is one T cell receptor (beta chain). This sample was taken from a study of blood T cell repertoires in COVID-19. CDR3 length equals 15 residues. V lost 5 bases and J lost 15; bases outside the gene matches: 13. Germline V gene lookup returns CDR1 LNHDA and CDR2 SQIVND (reference sequence). Assay used: immunoSEQ multiplex PCR; TCRdb lists only in-frame clones, some missing. The repertoire holds 100,000 or so clones, 85% to 90% seen once, with about 18% in the top ten. The specimen sequenced was peripheral blood. The TCR was taken from a human donor with acute or convalescent COVID-19. The donor label of this sample is uncertain. The chain combines TRBV19 with TRBJ2-1; 13 bases are shared with TRBD2. For the CDR3, the DNA is TGTGCCAGTAGTCAACTAGCGGGAGGGCCACAGGCACTGTTCTTC. Residues: CASSQLAGGPQALFF.